Listed below are T cell receptor beta chains from one sample, sequenced in a study of beta chain features in type 1 diabetes. The repertoire was sequenced with immunoSEQ multiplex PCR; TCRdb's copy has only in-frame clones and lacks some. The repertoire consists of more than 100,000 clones, with approximately 9% occurring once and the leading ten covering around 0.79%. Sample: central memory CD4+ T cells from blood. The receptors stem from a young man with type 1 diabetes. Each CDR3 is given with its conserved first and last residue. D genes are given only for firm matches. Not all rows give a size; the values are once, few, many and, for expanded clones, a class.

size	J	V	D	CDR3	DNA
few	TRBJ2-1	TRBV4-3	TRBD2	CASSQASGGNNEQFF	TGCGCCAGCAGCCAGGCTAGCGGGGGGAACAATGAGCAGTTCTTC
few	TRBJ2-7	TRBV28	.	CASSLSQAYEQYF	TGTGCCAGCAGTTTATCCCAGGCCTACGAGCAGTACTTC
.	TRBJ2-1	TRBV5-1	.	CASSPDGSSYNEQFF	TGCGCCAGCAGCCCGGACGGGAGCTCCTACAATGAGCAGTTCTTC
few	TRBJ1-1	TRBV4-2	.	CASSPRDGNTEAFF	TGTGCCAGCAGCCCGCGGGACGGAAACACTGAAGCTTTCTTT
few	TRBJ2-2	TRBV5-5	.	CASSRDGNTGELFF	TGTGCCAGCAGCCGAGATGGGAACACCGGGGAGCTGTTTTTT
.	TRBJ2-7	TRBV11-2	TRBD1	CASSIGEQGALTYEQYF	TGTGCCAGCAGCATCGGTGAACAGGGGGCGTTAACCTACGAGCAGTACTTC
.	TRBJ1-1	TRBV30	.	CAWQIDNPRTEAFF	TGTGCCTGGCAGATCGACAACCCGAGAACTGAAGCTTTCTTT
few	TRBJ2-5	TRBV2	TRBD1	CASSETRAGGETQYF	TGTGCCAGCAGTGAAACAAGGGCAGGGGGAGAGACCCAGTACTTC
many	TRBJ1-4	TRBV2	.	CASSDPGEKLFF	TGTGCCAGCAGTGATCCGGGAGAAAAACTGTTTTTT
.	TRBJ2-7	TRBV5-4	TRBD1	CASSLTGTLLEQYF	TGTGCCAGCAGCCTGACAGGGACCCTACTCGAGCAGTACTTC
.	TRBJ1-2	TRBV5-1	.	CASSFGGTNYGYTF	TGCGCCAGCAGCTTTGGCGGAACCAACTATGGCTACACCTTC
.	TRBJ1-5	TRBV4-2	.	CASSQVQGRGQPQHF	TGTGCCAGCAGCCAGGTACAGGGCCGGGGTCAGCCCCAGCATTTT
.	TRBJ2-7	TRBV5-4	.	CASSLPGLNEQYF	TGTGCCAGCAGCTTGCCGGGACTGAACGAGCAGTACTTC
few	TRBJ2-1	TRBV9	.	CASSIGTGRNFQFF	TGTGCCAGCAGCATCGGGACGGGGAGGAATTTTCAGTTCTTC
.	TRBJ1-4	TRBV28	TRBD1	CASSSGTGGEKLFF	TGTGCCAGCAGTTCCGGGACAGGGGGTGAAAAACTGTTTTTT
few	TRBJ2-1	TRBV7-8	.	CASSLVLSSYNEQFF	TGTGCCAGCAGCTTAGTACTGAGCTCCTACAATGAGCAGTTCTTC
.	TRBJ2-5	TRBV15	TRBD2	CATSRRAGGGETQYF	TGTGCCACCAGCAGAAGAGCGGGGGGAGGGGAGACCCAGTACTTC
.	TRBJ2-5	TRBV19	.	CASSLGTVETQYF	TGTGCCAGTAGTCTGGGGACTGTTGAGACCCAGTACTTC
.	TRBJ1-2	TRBV7-9	.	CASSLGPSYGYTF	TGTGCCAGCAGCTTAGGTCCCAGCTATGGCTACACCTTC
.	TRBJ2-2	TRBV6-6	.	CASSYDRLRGTGELFF	TGTGCCAGCAGTTACGATCGGCTACGGGGGACCGGGGAGCTGTTTTTT
few	TRBJ2-7	TRBV5-4	.	CASSLVGGTYEQYF	TGTGCCAGCAGCTTGGTAGGAGGGACCTACGAGCAGTACTTC
.	TRBJ2-7	TRBV6-5	TRBD1	CASNRDRGFGEQYF	TGTGCCAGCAACCGAGACAGGGGCTTCGGCGAGCAGTACTTC
.	TRBJ2-5	TRBV7-3	TRBD2	CASSLAPVGGETQYF	TGTGCCAGCAGCTTAGCCCCTGTGGGGGGGGAGACCCAGTACTTC
.	TRBJ2-3	TRBV30	TRBD2	CAWTSGYSTDTQYF	TGTGCCTGGACTAGCGGATATAGCACAGATACGCAGTATTTT